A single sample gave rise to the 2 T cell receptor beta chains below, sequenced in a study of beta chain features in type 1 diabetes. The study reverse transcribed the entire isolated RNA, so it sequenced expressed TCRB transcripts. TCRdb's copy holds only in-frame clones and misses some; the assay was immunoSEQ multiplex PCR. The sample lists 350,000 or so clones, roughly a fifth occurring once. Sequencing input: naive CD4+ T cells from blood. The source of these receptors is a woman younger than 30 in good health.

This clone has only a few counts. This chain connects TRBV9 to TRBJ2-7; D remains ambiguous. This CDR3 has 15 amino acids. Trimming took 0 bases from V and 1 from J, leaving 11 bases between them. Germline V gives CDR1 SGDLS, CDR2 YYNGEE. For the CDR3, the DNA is TGTGCCAGCAGCGTAGGCAGTTCCGTTTCCTACGAGCAGTACTTC. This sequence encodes CASSVGSSVSYEQYF.

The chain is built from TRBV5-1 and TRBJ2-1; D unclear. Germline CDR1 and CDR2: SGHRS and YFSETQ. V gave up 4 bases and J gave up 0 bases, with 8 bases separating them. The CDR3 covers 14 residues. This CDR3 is CASSAPGSYNEQFF. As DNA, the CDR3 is TGCGCCAGCAGCGCACCGGGCTCCTACAATGAGCAGTTCTTC.